These 22 T cell receptor beta chains were sequenced from one sample in a study of blood T cell repertoires in COVID-19. Measured with immunoSEQ multiplex PCR; TCRdb has only the in-frame clones, and not every one. Of approximately 120,000 clones listed, more than 75% are singletons. Sequencing was done on a sample of peripheral blood. The receptors come from a human donor in a cohort sampled during active COVID-19.

The chain carries TRBV5-1 and TRBJ2-7; 8 bases fit TRBD2. The CDR3 is 15 amino acids. V was clipped by 7 bases and J by 0 bases; unmatched bases: 9. CDR1 is SGHRS and CDR2 is YFSETQ in the germline V gene. The CDR3 sequence: CASREGTAGSYEQYF. CDR3 bases: TGCGCCAGCCGGGAGGGGACCGCGGGCTCCTACGAGCAGTACTTC. Variable domain in full (rest from reference TRBV5-1 and TRBJ2-7): KAGVTQTPRYLIKTRGQQVTLSCSPISGHRSVSWYQQTPGQGLQFLFEYFSETQRNKGNFPGRFSGRQFSNSRSEMNVSTLELGDSALYLCASREGTAGSYEQYFGPGTRLTVT.

The chain links TRBV10-3 to TRBJ1-5; D is possibly TRBD1 (6 bases). Germline-derived CDR1 and CDR2 are ENHRY and SYGVKD. V was pared by 3 bases and J by 3 bases, with 18 bases between. This CDR3 has 17 residues. This chain's CDR3 is CAISDQRLGQFNQPQHF. For the CDR3, the DNA is TGTGCCATCAGTGATCAACGACTCGGACAGTTCAATCAGCCCCAGCATTTT.

The chain carries TRBV21-1 and TRBJ2-3; the D segment call TRBD2 is taken from the table without a DNA check. TRBV21-1 is designated a pseudogene. This CDR3 has 16 residues. The CDR3 here is CASEEGLAGNTDTQYF. In DNA form, the CDR3 reads TGTGCCAGTGAAGAGGGACTAGCGGGAAACACAGATACGCAGTATTTT.

The rearrangement uses TRBV5-1 and TRBJ1-2; 12 bases are shared with TRBD1. CDR3 length: 16 amino acids. CDR1 SGHRS and CDR2 YFSETQ come from the germline V gene. After removal of 4 bases from V and 1 base from J, the junction contained 5 bases not matched to a gene. Written as DNA, the CDR3 is TGCGCCAGCAGCCCCGGGACAGGGGGCTTTAACTATGGCTACACCTTC. Residues: CASSPGTGGFNYGYTF.

V is TRBV3-1 (or the pseudogene TRBV3-2) and J is TRBJ1-4, with TRBD1 identical over 8 bases. V was clipped by 4 bases and J by 3 bases; unmatched bases: 7. This CDR3 spans 16 amino acids. CDR1 and CDR2 (germline): LGHDT, YNNKEL (reference sequence). The CDR3 loop is CASSLIQGASNEKLFF. The CDR3 DNA reads as TGTGCCAGCAGCCTCATCCAGGGGGCTTCTAATGAAAAACTGTTTTTT.

This chain links TRBV9 with TRBJ2-5; D remains unclear. The CDR3 loop spans 14 amino acids. Germline CDR1 SGDLS, CDR2 YYNGEE. Trimming took off 0 bases at V and 4 bases at J, with 10 bases between the two ends. DNA for the CDR3: TGTGCCAGCAGCGTAGAGGTTAGCCCAGAGACCCAGTACTTC. Amino acid sequence: CASSVEVSPETQYF.

The chain uses TRBV6-5 and TRBJ1-1, with a possible D match to TRBD1 (6 bases). Looked up from germline, CDR1 is MNHEY and CDR2 is SVGAGI. V shed 0 bases and J shed 3 bases, with 11 bases lying between them. This CDR3 comprises 15 residues. CDR3 sequence reads: CASSYSGGLDTEAFF. The CDR3 DNA sequence: TGTGCCAGCAGTTACTCCGGGGGGCTGGACACTGAAGCTTTCTTT.

The gene calls are TRBV29-1 and TRBJ2-2; D gene uncertain. Between the trimmed V and J ends, which lost 5 bases and 3 bases, there was a span of 7 bases. Germline V gene lookup returns CDR1 SQVTM and CDR2 ANQGSEA. The CDR3 sequence is 12 residues long. The CDR3 nucleotides are TGCAGCGTTCGCTGGCACACCGGGGAGCTGTTTTTT. This encodes CSVRWHTGELFF.

There are a few counts of this clone. V and J are TRBV7-9 and TRBJ1-2; no reliable D call. The CDR3 is made up of 12 amino acids. V lost 4 bases and J lost 2, with 5 bases in between. Germline V gene lookup returns CDR1 SEHNR and CDR2 FQNEAQ (reference sequence). CDR3 amino acids: CASSSENYGYTF. The CDR3 DNA reads as TGTGCCAGCAGCTCTGAGAACTATGGCTACACCTTC.

This clone showed up just once. The J gene is TRBJ2-7, the V gene TRBV6-6; 7 nucleotides agree with TRBD1. Germline loops: CDR1 MNHNY, CDR2 SVGAGI (reference sequence). The CDR3 loop spans 15 amino acids. The V gene end was trimmed by 2 bases and the J gene end by 3 bases; junction bases not matched to a gene: 7. CDR3 residues: CASSYRDRVGYEQYF. The CDR3, as DNA: TGTGCCAGCAGTTACCGAGACAGGGTTGGCTACGAGCAGTACTTC.

This sequence joins TRBV5-1 and TRBJ2-2; 7 nucleotides line up with TRBD2. The V gene's germline CDR1 is SGHRS and CDR2 YFSETQ. The V and J ends lost 3 bases and 0 bases, in that order; junction bases with no gene match: 5. The length of the CDR3 is 16 residues. The CDR3 DNA reads TGCGCCAGCAGCTCCCTCGGACTAGCGAACACCGGGGAGCTGTTTTTT. Residues: CASSSLGLANTGELFF.

The rearrangement uses TRBV2 and TRBJ2-7; 8 nucleotides match TRBD1. Germline CDR1 and CDR2: SNHLY and FYNNEI. The CDR3 consists of 14 residues. V was pared by 6 bases and J by 4 bases, with 8 bases of the junction left unmatched. Written as DNA, the CDR3 is TGTGCCAGCAGAAGGCCCCGGACAGGGTACGAGCAGTACTTC. It is translated as CASRRPRTGYEQYF.

This chain joins TRBV4-1 and TRBJ1-4; tentatively, D is TRBD1 (6 bases). V was clipped by 5 bases and J by 5 bases, with 15 bases between them. The CDR3 is made up of 15 amino acids. CDR1 is MGHRA, CDR2 YSYEKL, per germline. CDR3 DNA: TGCGCCAGCAGCTACAGACAGGTCGGAAATGAAAAACTGTTTTTT. Residues: CASSYRQVGNEKLFF.

J is TRBJ2-7 and V is TRBV4-1; 7 bases fit TRBD1. The length of the CDR3 is 15 residues. V lost 4 bases, J lost 1 base, and 7 bases stayed unmatched. CDR1 MGHRA and CDR2 YSYEKL come from the germline V gene. The CDR3 spells CASSLTDRVSYEQYF. DNA for the CDR3: TGCGCCAGCAGCCTAACTGACAGGGTATCCTACGAGCAGTACTTC.

The chain employs TRBV11-2 and TRBJ2-7; the D gene is possibly TRBD2 (5 bases). The CDR3 length is 14 residues. Germline CDR1 is SGHAT and CDR2 is FQNNGV. The V end lost 1 base, the J end lost 7 bases, and 14 bases lay between the germline ends. Here the CDR3 DNA reads TGTGCCAGCAGCTTAGGTACCAGCACGGGGGAGCAGTACTTC. Amino acid sequence: CASSLGTSTGEQYF.

This clone was seen once. At one end, the junction sequence differs from germline, possibly due to a read error. The chain joins TRBV4-2 to TRBJ2-7; a weak D match, TRBD2 (5 bases). CDR3 length: 15 residues. Per the germline V gene, CDR1 is LGHNA and CDR2 is YNFKEQ. For the CDR3, the DNA is TGTGCCAGCAGCGAAGACCCCAGAGGGAGCTACGAGCAGTACTTC. It specifies CASSEDPRGSYEQYF.

This clone has only one observation. V gene TRBV2 combines with J gene TRBJ1-3; no reliable D call. The CDR3 length is 15 residues. CDR1 and CDR2 from the germline V gene are SNHLY and FYNNEI. Trimming cost V 0 bases and J 4 bases, with 10 bases left between them. CDR3 residues: CASSEARGRGNTIYF. The CDR3 coding sequence is TGTGCCAGCAGTGAAGCGCGAGGGAGAGGAAACACCATATATTTT. Using reference TRBV2 and TRBJ1-3 for the parts outside the CDR3, the full variable domain is EPEVTQTPSHQVTQMGQEVILRCVPISNHLYFYWYRQILGQKVEFLVSFYNNEISEKSEIFDDQFSVERPDGSNFTLKIRSTKLEDSAMYFCASSEARGRGNTIYFGEGSWLTVV.

The chain has TRBV9 and TRBJ1-4; a possible D gene is TRBD1 (6 bases). CDR1 SGDLS and CDR2 YYNGEE come from the germline V gene. This CDR3 spans 15 amino acids. Trimming left V 3 bases short and J 7 bases short, with 16 bases between. The CDR3 DNA reads as TGTGCCAGCAGCGCGCTACAGGGAGTCGCTGAAAAACTGTTTTTT. It yields the protein CASSALQGVAEKLFF.

The rearrangement joins TRBV29-1 to TRBJ1-2, with D tentatively TRBD1 (6 bases). Trimming cost V 7 bases and J 2 bases, with 11 bases left between them. CDR3 length: 12 amino acids. Germline-derived CDR1 and CDR2 are SQVTM and ANQGSEA. Written as DNA, the CDR3 is TGCAGCGCGGACAGACCCAACTATGGCTACACCTTC. This codes for CSADRPNYGYTF.

This chain joins TRBV11-1 and TRBJ2-5; 8 bases map to TRBD1. The CDR3 consists of 15 residues. Germline V gene data show CDR1 as SGHAT and CDR2 as FQDESV (reference sequence). V shed 5 bases and J 5 bases; nucleotides not matched to a gene: 10. The CDR3 DNA is TGTGCCAGCAGCCGAGGGCAGGGGGCCGGGGAGACCCAGTACTTC. This codes for CASSRGQGAGETQYF.

The chain recombines TRBV2 with TRBJ1-5, with 7 positions matching TRBD1. V shed 6 bases and J 6 bases; nucleotides not matched to a gene: 5. This CDR3 has 13 residues. The germline gives CDR1 SNHLY, CDR2 FYNNEI. CDR3 sequence: CASRGQFGQPQHF. Here the CDR3 DNA reads TGTGCCAGCAGGGGACAGTTTGGTCAGCCCCAGCATTTT.

The chain couples TRBV10-1 to TRBJ2-5; D gene uncertain. Germline assignment: CDR1 WNHNN and CDR2 SYGVQD (reference sequence). The CDR3 contains 13 residues. The CDR3 region is CADLLELQETQYF. In nucleotides, the CDR3 is TGCGCAGACCTTCTGGAGCTACAAGAGACCCAGTACTTC.